The rows below give T cell receptor beta chains drawn from one sample of a study of blood T cell repertoires in COVID-19. TCRdb keeps only in-frame clones here, not all; method: immunoSEQ multiplex PCR. The sample holds about 83,000 clones, approximately 86% seen once. The sample taken for sequencing was peripheral blood. Receptors originate from an elderly man with active or convalescent COVID-19. Each CDR3 is given without its conserved first and last residue. Rows give clone size only sometimes, using once, few, many, or a class for an expanded clone.

J gene: TRBJ2-3; V gene: TRBV4-2; clone size: .; CDR3 protein: ASSPTSGDPNTQY
J gene: TRBJ2-3; V gene: TRBV19; clone size: .; CDR3 protein: ASRNRGRTSTDTQY
J gene: TRBJ1-5; V gene: TRBV10-3; clone size: .; CDR3 protein: AISDPGQGSQPQH
J gene: TRBJ1-2; V gene: TRBV18; clone size: .; CDR3 protein: ASSPPTENYGYT
J gene: TRBJ2-2; V gene: TRBV11-3; clone size: .; CDR3 protein: ASSLRGNTGELF
J gene: TRBJ1-4; V gene: TRBV5-1; clone size: once; CDR3 protein: ASSPAGSNEKLF
J gene: TRBJ2-2; V gene: TRBV6-2/TRBV6-3; clone size: .; CDR3 protein: ASSYLGSNTGELF
J gene: TRBJ1-2; V gene: TRBV12-3/TRBV12-4; clone size: .; CDR3 protein: ASSFSTEDYT
J gene: TRBJ1-1; V gene: TRBV5-4; clone size: .; CDR3 protein: ASSLGGRPVSFAEAF
J gene: TRBJ1-5; V gene: TRBV7-3; clone size: .; CDR3 protein: ASSLTGAGQPQH
J gene: TRBJ2-5; V gene: TRBV19; clone size: .; CDR3 protein: ASSFGGDGETQY
J gene: TRBJ1-2; V gene: TRBV10-3; clone size: .; CDR3 protein: AISGQGHGYT
J gene: TRBJ1-2; V gene: TRBV2; clone size: .; CDR3 protein: ATHRVSTNYGYT
J gene: TRBJ2-2; V gene: TRBV19; clone size: .; CDR3 protein: ASRPGQGANTGELF
J gene: TRBJ2-2; V gene: TRBV7-6; clone size: .; CDR3 protein: ASSLVGGPGELF
J gene: TRBJ2-1; V gene: TRBV27; clone size: .; CDR3 protein: ASSSAGLTYNEQF
J gene: TRBJ2-5; V gene: TRBV5-1; clone size: .; CDR3 protein: ASSFLDNQETQY
J gene: TRBJ1-4; V gene: TRBV9; clone size: .; CDR3 protein: ASSVGGMYEKLF
J gene: TRBJ2-4; V gene: TRBV2; clone size: .; CDR3 protein: ASSARQTNKNIQY
J gene: TRBJ1-2; V gene: TRBV18; clone size: .; CDR3 protein: ASSPGQENYGYT
J gene: TRBJ2-5; V gene: TRBV5-1; clone size: .; CDR3 protein: ASRTTGTQQETQY
J gene: TRBJ2-5; V gene: TRBV7-9; clone size: .; CDR3 protein: ASSPTREETQY
J gene: TRBJ1-2; V gene: TRBV25-1; clone size: .; CDR3 protein: ASSANRGRGGYT
J gene: TRBJ2-3; V gene: TRBV7-2; clone size: .; CDR3 protein: ASSFHGTSSTDTQY
J gene: TRBJ1-6; V gene: TRBV9; clone size: .; CDR3 protein: ASSPRTGGGSPLH
J gene: TRBJ1-2; V gene: TRBV9; clone size: .; CDR3 protein: ASSITTGARNGYT
J gene: TRBJ2-5; V gene: TRBV6-5; clone size: .; CDR3 protein: ASSLGLAANQETQY
J gene: TRBJ2-1; V gene: TRBV5-6; clone size: .; CDR3 protein: ASSPRIQDRTYNEQF
J gene: TRBJ2-2; V gene: TRBV4-1; clone size: .; CDR3 protein: ASSQPGNTGELF
J gene: TRBJ2-3; V gene: TRBV9; clone size: .; CDR3 protein: ASSVAGRPDTQY
J gene: TRBJ2-2; V gene: TRBV5-4; clone size: .; CDR3 protein: ASSPQAGRRTGELF
J gene: TRBJ1-2; V gene: TRBV3-1/TRBV3-2; clone size: .; CDR3 protein: ASSGRDRESGYT
J gene: TRBJ1-4; V gene: TRBV18; clone size: .; CDR3 protein: ASSPGQGPGEKLF
J gene: TRBJ1-2; V gene: TRBV30; clone size: .; CDR3 protein: AWSNREAHGYT
J gene: TRBJ1-5; V gene: TRBV30; clone size: .; CDR3 protein: AWRGGSGSNQPQH
J gene: TRBJ1-5; V gene: TRBV4-1; clone size: .; CDR3 protein: ASSQAGQISNQPQH
J gene: TRBJ1-1; V gene: TRBV28; clone size: .; CDR3 protein: ASSLWQGGTEAF
J gene: TRBJ1-2; V gene: TRBV5-1; clone size: .; CDR3 protein: ASSLRQGMAYGYT
J gene: TRBJ1-4; V gene: TRBV29-1; clone size: .; CDR3 protein: SAAPSGPNEKLF
J gene: TRBJ1-2; V gene: TRBV19; clone size: .; CDR3 protein: ASRQDRGQAGGYT
J gene: TRBJ1-1; V gene: TRBV2; clone size: few; CDR3 protein: ASRVLGQINTEAF
J gene: TRBJ1-6; V gene: TRBV2; clone size: .; CDR3 protein: ASSEARGGVNSYNSPLH